These 30 T cell receptor beta chains came from one sample sequenced in a study of OX40 agonist ivuxolimab in advanced cancers. Sequencing used immunoSEQ multiplex PCR; TCRdb keeps in-frame clones, though not all of them. Here the sample spans about 28,000 clones, roughly 87% being singletons. The sequencing here drew on CD4+ or CD8+ T cells sorted from blood, taken in a trial of the OX40 agonist ivuxolimab. The receptors were gathered from an adult with an advanced solid tumor such as melanoma, head and neck, liver or kidney cancer.

This chain joins TRBV5-4 and TRBJ2-5, with 12 bases that match TRBD2. CDR3 size: 15 residues. The V gene end was trimmed by 4 bases and the J gene end by 10 bases; junction bases not matched to a gene: 11. Germline CDR1 SGHNT, CDR2 YYREEE (reference sequence). CDR3 bases: TGTGCCAGCAGCCGCACTACCCCTAGCGGGGGGGACCAGTACTTC. This sequence encodes CASSRTTPSGGDQYF.

This sequence joins TRBV28 and TRBJ2-5, with TRBD1 matching 8 bases. The V gene end was trimmed by 5 bases and the J gene end by 4 bases; junction bases not matched to a gene: 6. Germline V gene lookup returns CDR1 MDHEN and CDR2 SYDVKM. The CDR3 is 14 amino acids. The CDR3 sequence: CASSLGQVVETQYF. The CDR3 nucleotides read TGTGCCAGCAGTCTGGGACAGGTAGTAGAGACCCAGTACTTC.

The V and J genes are TRBV19 and TRBJ2-2; 7 nucleotides align to TRBD1. The CDR3 is 15 residues long. The junction had 7 bases not matched to a gene; V was cut back by 6 bases and J by 3 bases. Germline V gene sequence: CDR1 LNHDA, CDR2 SQIVND (reference sequence). The CDR3 loop reads CASRLQGLDTGELFF. CDR3 nucleotides: TGTGCCAGTAGGCTACAGGGGCTCGACACCGGGGAGCTGTTTTTT. Filled out from reference TRBV19 and TRBJ2-2, the complete variable domain reads DGGITQSPKYLFRKEGQNVTLSCEQNLNHDAMYWYRQDPGQGLRLIYYSQIVNDFQKGDIAEGYSVSREKKESFPLTVTSAQKNPTAFYLCASRLQGLDTGELFFGEGSRLTVL.

The chain links TRBV7-9 to TRBJ2-7; perhaps TRBD1 as D (6 bases). This CDR3 is 14 amino acids long. V lost 5 bases and J lost 5, with 16 bases in between. The germline V gene encodes CDR1 SEHNR and CDR2 FQNEAQ (reference sequence). The CDR3 loop reads CASSKPWTAHEQYF. In nucleotides, the CDR3 is TGTGCCAGCAGCAAACCCTGGACAGCCCACGAGCAGTACTTC.

The rearrangement links TRBV5-5 to TRBJ2-7; D not certain. This CDR3 has 11 residues. V gave up 4 bases and J gave up 7 bases, with 9 bases separating them. The V gene's germline CDR1 is SGHKS and CDR2 YYEKEE (reference sequence). CDR3 residues: CASSIVGEQYF. CDR3 DNA sequence: TGTGCCAGCAGCATCGTGGGGGAGCAGTACTTC.

The chain couples TRBV5-1 to TRBJ2-7; a weak D match, TRBD1 (6 bases). CDR3 size: 14 residues. The V gene lost 0 bases and the J gene lost 0 bases, with 7 bases spanning the gap. Germline assignment: CDR1 SGHRS and CDR2 YFSETQ. The CDR3 bases are TGCGCCAGCAGCTTGGCGGACAGCTCCTACGAGCAGTACTTC. This codes for CASSLADSSYEQYF.

The gene calls are TRBV2 and TRBJ2-7, with D unresolved. Trimming took off 7 bases at V and 4 bases at J, with 23 bases between the two ends. The CDR3 extends over 16 amino acids. The germline CDR1 and CDR2 sequences are SNHLY and FYNNEI. The CDR3, as DNA: TGTGCCAGCATCCAAGGATCTGGACCCAACAGTTACGAGCAGTACTTC. This translates into CASIQGSGPNSYEQYF.

The rearrangement uses TRBV9 and TRBJ2-2; unclear D gene. This CDR3 has 12 amino acids. From germline, CDR1 is SGDLS and CDR2 YYNGEE. With 4 bases removed from V and 5 bases from J, the gap between germline ends came to 6 bases. The CDR3 spells CASSPRTGELFF. In DNA form, the CDR3 reads TGTGCCAGCAGCCCGAGGACCGGGGAGCTGTTTTTT.

This clone was found a few times. The rearrangement links TRBV29-1 to TRBJ2-1; 7 positions agree with TRBD1. V was pared by 0 bases and J by 8 bases, with 10 bases of the junction left unmatched. The CDR3 contains 15 residues. The germline V gene encodes CDR1 SQVTM and CDR2 ANQGSEA. Here the CDR3 reads CSVEELAGGHYEQFF. Written as DNA, the CDR3 is TGCAGCGTTGAAGAACTGGCAGGGGGTCATTATGAGCAGTTCTTC.

V usage is TRBV2 and J usage is TRBJ1-4; tentatively, D is TRBD1 (5 bases). V gave up 6 bases and J gave up 6 bases, with 11 bases separating them. Per the germline V gene, CDR1 is SNHLY and CDR2 is FYNNEI. This CDR3 has 13 residues. CDR3 DNA: TGTGCCAGCAGGCCCCTGGGGGATGAAAAACTGTTTTTT. Translated: CASRPLGDEKLFF.

This clone is labeled medium-sized. The V gene is TRBV5-4, the J gene TRBJ2-7, with 10 bases aligning to TRBD2. The J segment lost 2 bases and the V segment lost 4 bases, leaving 12 bases of the junction unmatched. Germline values: CDR1 SGHNT, CDR2 YYREEE (reference sequence). There are 17 residues in the CDR3. The CDR3 loop reads CASSPGERAGGTYEQYF. CDR3 nucleotides: TGTGCCAGCAGCCCGGGCGAACGAGCGGGAGGGACCTACGAGCAGTACTTC.

The V gene is TRBV4-3, the J gene TRBJ2-1, with D possibly called TRBD1 or TRBD2 (5 bases each). The CDR3 runs to 17 residues. V lost 0 bases and J lost 5, with 17 bases in between. Germline V CDR1 and CDR2: LGHNA, YSLEER. CDR3 in DNA: TGCGCCAGCAGCCAAGATCGGGTGCAGGGACCTCACAATGAGCAGTTCTTC. Translation gives CASSQDRVQGPHNEQFF.

The chain carries TRBV27 and TRBJ2-4; possible D gene TRBD1, 6 bases. Germline V gene sequence: CDR1 MNHEY, CDR2 SMNVEV (reference sequence). The V gene lost 4 bases and the J gene lost 2 bases, with 9 bases spanning the gap. This CDR3 contains 14 residues. In DNA form, the CDR3 reads TGTGCCAGCAGTTCCAGGGGTCCCAAAAACATTCAGTACTTC. Its translation: CASSSRGPKNIQYF.

The chain couples TRBV11-2 to TRBJ2-3; the D is unclear. CDR3 length: 13 amino acids. The V end lost 3 bases, the J end lost 2 bases, and 6 bases lay between the germline ends. From germline, CDR1 is SGHAT and CDR2 FQNNGV. CDR3 amino acids: CASSFTVTDTQYF. The CDR3 DNA reads TGTGCCAGCAGCTTCACCGTCACAGATACGCAGTATTTT.

The chain has TRBV27 and TRBJ1-5, with D hard to call. The CDR3 covers 14 residues. Germline-derived CDR1 and CDR2 are MNHEY and SMNVEV (reference sequence). Trimming pared 6 bases from V and 1 base from J, leaving 10 bases between. The DNA of the CDR3 is TGTGCCAGCAGCCCGTTGGGGAGCAATCAGCCCCAGCATTTT. It translates to CASSPLGSNQPQHF.

V and J are TRBV5-4 and TRBJ2-1; 7 positions match TRBD1. This CDR3 spans 15 amino acids. Germline CDR1 reads SGHNT; CDR2 reads YYREEE (reference sequence). The ends lost 2 bases at V and 2 bases at J; junction bases unmatched: 4. CDR3: CASSFNRGPYNEQFF. In nucleotides, the CDR3 is TGTGCCAGCAGCTTTAACAGGGGCCCCTACAATGAGCAGTTCTTC.

The DNA of the CDR3 is TGTGCTAGTGGCCCCAATGGGGGACCTAACTATGGCTACACCTTC. Protein sequence: CASGPNGGPNYGYTF. This chain connects TRBV12-5 to TRBJ1-2; a possible D gene is TRBD1 (5 bases). There are 15 residues in the CDR3. Trimming left V 6 bases short and J 0 bases short, with 14 bases between. CDR1 is LGHNT, CDR2 FRNRAP, per germline.

This chain joins TRBV19 and TRBJ1-2, with 7 nucleotides matching TRBD1. V shed 4 bases and J 6 bases; nucleotides not matched to a gene: 11. The germline V gene has CDR1 LNHDA and CDR2 SQIVND (reference sequence). The CDR3 length is 15 residues. The CDR3, as DNA: TGTGCCAGTAGTACACCTCCTGACAGGGCTCATGGCTACACCTTC. Amino acids: CASSTPPDRAHGYTF. Full variable domain (missing parts from reference TRBV19 and TRBJ1-2): DGGITQSPKYLFRKEGQNVTLSCEQNLNHDAMYWYRQDPGQGLRLIYYSQIVNDFQKGDIAEGYSVSREKKESFPLTVTSAQKNPTAFYLCASSTPPDRAHGYTFGSGTRLTVV.

This chain connects TRBV29-1 to TRBJ2-1, with D possibly being TRBD2 (5 bases). Trimming took off 0 bases at V and 0 bases at J, with 9 bases between the two ends. Germline CDR1 and CDR2: SQVTM and ANQGSEA. This CDR3 is built from 15 residues. The CDR3 DNA reads as TGCAGCGTTGAAGACGCTGGGAGCTCCTACAATGAGCAGTTCTTC. Protein: CSVEDAGSSYNEQFF.

The rearrangement links TRBV28 to TRBJ2-7; D gene ambiguous. This CDR3 region has 13 residues. Trimming removed 2 bases from V and 2 bases from J, with 7 bases in between. Germline V CDR1 and CDR2: MDHEN, SYDVKM. CDR3 nucleotide sequence: TGTGCCAGCAGTTTAGACACTGCCTACGAGCAGTACTTC. Its translation: CASSLDTAYEQYF.

The chain employs TRBV11-1 and TRBJ2-7, with D unresolved. The V end lost 0 bases, the J end lost 2 bases, and 8 bases lay between the germline ends. Germline V lookup: CDR1 SGHAT, CDR2 FQDESV (reference sequence). The CDR3 totals 14 residues. The DNA of the CDR3 is TGTGCCAGCAGCTTAGCGACTGGGACCTACGAGCAGTACTTC. Translating gives CASSLATGTYEQYF.

This chain links TRBV9 with TRBJ2-3, with 7 positions matching TRBD2. CDR1 is SGDLS, CDR2 YYNGEE, per germline. There are 16 residues in the CDR3. Unmatched junction bases numbered 6, after V lost 0 bases and J lost 2 bases. The CDR3 DNA follows: TGTGCCAGCAGCGTAGCTGGTCTAGCGGACACAGATACGCAGTATTTT. It translates to CASSVAGLADTDTQYF.

The chain is built from TRBV4-1 and TRBJ1-2, with D unclear. Trimming stripped 0 bases from V and 8 bases from J, with 13 bases between. CDR1 and CDR2 from the germline V gene are MGHRA and YSYEKL. CDR3 length: 14 residues. The CDR3 coding sequence is TGCGCCAGCAGCCAAGATTGGGCCGGGAGGGGCTACACCTTC. Residues: CASSQDWAGRGYTF.

By frequency in the sample, this clone is medium-sized. This sample includes further DNA sequences coding for the same CDR3. The rearrangement joins TRBV7-6 to TRBJ2-5; 11 bases fit TRBD1. This CDR3 contains 15 residues. The V and J ends lost 0 bases and 4 bases, in that order; junction bases with no gene match: 1. CDR1 is SGHVS, CDR2 FNYEAQ, per germline. CDR3 residues: CASSLAGTGGETQYF. The CDR3 DNA reads as TGTGCCAGCAGCTTAGCCGGGACAGGGGGAGAGACCCAGTACTTC.

This clone is a singleton in its sample. The CDR3 sequence is CASSGEGSNTEAFF. In DNA form, the CDR3 reads TGTGCCAGCAGTGGCGAGGGATCGAACACTGAAGCTTTCTTT. V gene TRBV2 combines with J gene TRBJ1-1; D gene ambiguous. CDR3 length equals 14 residues. CDR1 is SNHLY and CDR2 is FYNNEI in the germline V gene. The V end lost 4 bases, the J end lost 1 base, and 10 bases lay between the germline ends.

This clone has a handful of counts. The chain links TRBV4-1 to TRBJ2-1, with D perhaps matching TRBD2 (5 bases). The CDR3 is made up of 13 amino acids. Trimming pared 4 bases from V and 4 bases from J, leaving 8 bases between. CDR1 and CDR2 (germline): MGHRA, YSYEKL. The CDR3 DNA sequence: TGCGCCAGCAGCCGAGACTATTACAATGAGCAGTTCTTC. The encoded protein is CASSRDYYNEQFF.

The J gene is TRBJ2-1, the V gene TRBV7-9; TRBD2 matches 13 bases. Germline-derived CDR1 and CDR2 are SEHNR and FQNEAQ (reference sequence). The CDR3 spans 16 residues. V lost 4 bases, J lost 5 bases, and 5 bases stayed unmatched. The CDR3 loop reads CASSSTSGRVHNEQFF. The CDR3 nucleotides read TGTGCCAGCAGCTCCACTAGCGGGAGGGTACACAATGAGCAGTTCTTC.

This clone has just one count. The V and J genes are TRBV27 and TRBJ1-2; no firm D call. The V end lost 4 bases, the J end lost 7 bases, and 10 bases lay between the germline ends. Germline assignment: CDR1 MNHEY and CDR2 SMNVEV (reference sequence). This CDR3 region has 12 residues. CDR3 sequence: CASSSDGFGYTF. The CDR3 DNA is TGTGCCAGCAGTTCGGACGGTTTTGGCTACACCTTC.

This clone is a singleton in its sample. The chain employs TRBV15 and TRBJ2-1, with D possibly being TRBD1 or TRBD2 (6 bases each). CDR1 and CDR2 from the germline V gene are LNHNV and YYDKDF (reference sequence). Trimming stripped 5 bases from V and 4 bases from J, with 15 bases between. The CDR3 is 15 amino acids. This CDR3 reads CATSERRGVYNEQFF. CDR3 bases: TGTGCCACCAGCGAAAGGAGGGGGGTTTACAATGAGCAGTTCTTC.

The chain links TRBV5-6 to TRBJ2-1; D is possibly TRBD2 (5 bases). Trimming took 7 bases from V and 8 from J, leaving 19 bases between them. This CDR3 has 14 amino acids. The germline gives CDR1 SGHDT, CDR2 YYEEEE. The CDR3 nucleotides are TGTGCCAGCGGGAGATTCTACGGGTTCCATGAGCAGTTCTTC. It translates to CASGRFYGFHEQFF.